Below are 5 T cell receptor beta chains sequenced from a single sample in a study of blood T cell repertoires in COVID-19. The table came from immunoSEQ multiplex PCR; TCRdb's copy has only in-frame clones and leaves some out. The table records under 150,000 clones, around three quarters of them present only once. Source material: peripheral blood. Receptors originate from a human donor in a cohort sampled during active COVID-19.

The chain combines TRBV29-1 with TRBJ2-1, with D unclear. The CDR3 has 11 amino acids. Germline values: CDR1 SQVTM, CDR2 ANQGSEA. The germline V and J ends were trimmed by 5 bases and 6 bases, with 8 bases remaining between them. CDR3 residues: CSVSRSNEQFF. CDR3 nucleotide sequence: TGCAGCGTTTCGCGATCCAATGAGCAGTTCTTC.

V is TRBV27 and J is TRBJ2-3; 8 bases map to TRBD1. Trimming removed 6 bases from V and 5 bases from J; junction bases left unmatched: 1. This CDR3 has 12 residues. Germline CDR1 MNHEY, CDR2 SMNVEV (reference sequence). CDR3: CASSDRGDTQYF. The CDR3 DNA follows: TGTGCCAGCAGCGACAGGGGAGATACGCAGTATTTT.

The V and J genes are TRBV6-2 or TRBV6-3 and TRBJ1-3; weak D call: TRBD1 (6 bases). Germline values: CDR1 MNHEY, CDR2 SVGEGT. The V end lost 2 bases, the J end lost 0 bases, and 14 bases lay between the germline ends. This CDR3 is built from 17 residues. The CDR3 DNA is TGTGCCAGCAGTTACCTGACGAAGGGGGACTCTGGAAACACCATATATTTT. Protein product: CASSYLTKGDSGNTIYF.

This clone was detected only once. The V and J genes are TRBV5-5 and TRBJ1-1; tentative D call: TRBD1 (5 bases). The CDR3 spans 15 residues. V dropped 4 bases and J dropped 0 bases, with 13 bases sitting between them. The germline V gene has CDR1 SGHKS and CDR2 YYEKEE (reference sequence). As DNA, the CDR3 is TGTGCCAGCAGCAGGGTGTCGGGGGTGAACACTGAAGCTTTCTTT. Encoded protein: CASSRVSGVNTEAFF.

The genes are TRBV11-2 and TRBJ2-2, with no clear D. CDR1 SGHAT and CDR2 FQNNGV come from the germline V gene. V was pared by 5 bases and J by 0 bases, with 7 bases between. The CDR3 loop spans 14 amino acids. The CDR3 region has the DNA TGTGCCAGCAGCCTACTTTCGAACACCGGGGAGCTGTTTTTT. This sequence encodes CASSLLSNTGELFF.